The entry below gives a single TCR beta chain sequence along with its context. The antigen remains unidentified. An end of the junction does not agree with germline; a read error may underlie this. Germline V gene lookup returns CDR1 SGHAT and CDR2 FQNNGV. CDR3 length: 15 residues. As for the donors, each was a healthy bone marrow donor. The PCR used 60 Vbeta and 13 Jbeta primers. Original processing methods: Tens of millions of unique TCR beta chains, roughly 11 million of them shared, were counted by a later analysis. Repertoires were generated with immunoSEQ multiplex PCR, while TCRdb's copy carries only in-frame clones and drops some. V and J calls and clone size are given by that table; D and trimming were obtained from the DNA. The table includes roughly 100,000 clones, over 60% detected once. This sample stems from a study of cytomegalovirus exposure and HLA in healthy donors. Broader study findings: A classifier reportedly called cytomegalovirus status with high sensitivity and specificity. The authors enumerated 150 to 200 TCR beta chains as linked to cytomegalovirus.

The sequenced sample consisted of PBMCs. The TCR originated in a male donor in good health and CMV-seropositive. The chain carries TRBV11-2 and TRBJ2-7; weak D call: TRBD1 (6 bases). The CDR3 DNA sequence: TGTGCCAGCAGCTCCGGACAGTCAGGTATCTACGTGCAGTACTTC. This sequence encodes CASSSGQSGIYVQYF.